These T cell receptor beta chains were read from a single sample in a study of PD-1 blockade in classical Hodgkin lymphoma. Using immunoSEQ multiplex PCR, the repertoire was profiled, and TCRdb retains in-frame clones only, with some absent. The table lists some 13,000 clones, roughly 80% of them singletons. The material was peripheral blood mononuclear cells (PBMCs), obtained at baseline. The receptors were gathered from a human donor with classical Hodgkin lymphoma. Each CDR3 is given with its conserved first and last residue. Fields, in order: D gene, V gene, J gene, clone size, CDR3 protein, CDR3 DNA. D genes are given only for firm matches. Where a row states a size, it is once, few, many or the class of an expanded clone; other rows omit it.

NA	TRBV28	TRBJ2-7	few	CASSELGRRQYF	TGTGCCAGCAGTGAATTGGGGCGAAGACAGTACTTC
TRBD2	TRBV5-1	TRBJ2-5	NA	CASSTSLAGPQETQYF	TGCGCCAGCAGCACCTCCCTAGCGGGCCCCCAAGAGACCCAGTACTTC
TRBD2	TRBV9	TRBJ2-2	once	CASSVSGSSGAGGELFF	TGTGCCAGCAGCGTTAGTGGTTCTAGCGGGGCCGGCGGGGAGCTGTTTTTT
NA	TRBV5-1	TRBJ2-5	NA	CASSLVATAQETQYF	TGCGCCAGCAGCTTGGTGGCCACCGCCCAAGAGACCCAGTACTTC
NA	TRBV5-1	TRBJ2-3	NA	CASSLGAEDTQYF	TGCGCCAGCAGCCTGGGAGCAGAAGATACGCAGTATTTT
TRBD1	TRBV5-1	TRBJ1-4	NA	CASSMTGGEEKLFF	TGCGCCAGCAGCATGACAGGGGGAGAAGAAAAACTGTTTTTT
TRBD1	TRBV5-1	TRBJ1-4	NA	CASSSEGAANEKLFF	TGCGCCAGCAGCTCGGAGGGGGCGGCTAATGAAAAACTGTTTTTT
NA	TRBV13	TRBJ2-1	NA	CASSYGLSSYNEQFF	TGTGCCAGCAGCTATGGTCTAAGCTCCTACAATGAGCAGTTCTTC
TRBD1	TRBV7-3	TRBJ2-5	NA	CASSFGDRRETQYF	TGTGCCAGCAGCTTTGGGGACAGGAGGGAGACCCAGTACTTC
NA	TRBV6-1	TRBJ2-7	NA	CASIPGRGSSYEQYF	TGTGCCAGCATTCCGGGGAGGGGGTCCTCCTACGAGCAGTACTTC
TRBD1	TRBV7-9	TRBJ1-2	medium-sized	CASSFGQGNYGYTF	TGTGCCAGCAGCTTCGGACAGGGTAACTATGGCTACACCTTC
NA	TRBV7-9	TRBJ1-2	NA	CASSLQSGKTNYGYTF	TGTGCCAGCAGCTTACAATCGGGGAAAACTAACTATGGCTACACCTTC
NA	TRBV21-1	TRBJ1-1	medium-sized	CASSKFPAPDTEAFF	TGTGCCAGCAGCAAATTCCCGGCCCCGGACACTGAAGCTTTCTTT
TRBD1	TRBV30	TRBJ1-6	NA	CAWSSGTVNSPLHF	TGTGCCTGGAGTTCCGGGACAGTTAATTCACCCCTCCACTTT
NA	TRBV5-1	TRBJ1-1	NA	CASSLGPGNLEAFF	TGCGCCAGCAGCCTGGGCCCAGGAAACTTAGAAGCTTTCTTT
NA	TRBV7-2	TRBJ2-2	NA	CASSRWDTGELFF	TGTGCCAGCAGCCGCTGGGACACCGGGGAGCTGTTTTTT
TRBD2	TRBV4-1	TRBJ2-7	NA	CASSQVTFGTSGSGAYEQYF	TGCGCCAGCAGCCAAGTAACATTTGGGACTAGCGGGAGTGGGGCCTACGAGCAGTACTTC
TRBD1	TRBV5-4	TRBJ1-1	NA	CASSAPGTGGVTEAFF	TGTGCCAGCAGCGCACCCGGGACAGGGGGGGTCACTGAAGCTTTCTTT
NA	TRBV6-4	TRBJ2-6	NA	CASSDSDVSGANVLTF	TGTGCCAGCAGTGACTCGGACGTCTCTGGGGCCAACGTCCTGACTTTC
TRBD1	TRBV9	TRBJ2-5	NA	CASSVVGTGQQETQYF	TGTGCCAGCAGCGTAGTAGGGACAGGGCAGCAAGAGACCCAGTACTTC
NA	TRBV14	TRBJ2-1	NA	CASSPRLSNEQFF	TGTGCCAGCAGCCCAAGGCTAAGCAATGAGCAGTTCTTC
TRBD1	TRBV4-2	TRBJ2-1	NA	CASSQEIGTTGVRHNEQFF	TGTGCCAGCAGCCAAGAGATAGGAACAACAGGGGTACGCCACAATGAGCAGTTCTTC
NA	TRBV18	TRBJ2-7	NA	CASSPSLLGLSYEQYF	TGTGCCAGCTCACCATCCCTCTTGGGGCTCTCCTACGAGCAGTACTTC
NA	TRBV18	TRBJ2-5	NA	CASSLRQGLTQETQYF	TGTGCCAGCTCACTCAGACAGGGACTAACTCAAGAGACCCAGTACTTC
TRBD1	TRBV7-9	TRBJ1-4	NA	CASSDKGAANEKLFF	TGTGCCAGCAGCGACAAGGGGGCGGCTAATGAAAAACTGTTTTTT
NA	TRBV19	TRBJ1-4	NA	CASSIDRAAGDQFNEKLFF	TGTGCCAGTAGTATAGATCGGGCAGCGGGAGATCAATTTAATGAAAAACTGTTTTTT
NA	TRBV25-1	TRBJ1-5	NA	CASSFPRDSNQPQHF	TGTGCCAGCAGTTTTCCTCGGGACAGCAATCAGCCCCAGCATTTT
TRBD1	TRBV5-4	TRBJ1-2	NA	CASSSGGQGGYGYTF	TGTGCCAGCAGCTCCGGCGGACAGGGCGGCTATGGCTACACCTTC
NA	TRBV15	TRBJ2-7	NA	CATSRDRGYEQYF	TGTGCCACCAGCAGAGATCGGGGGTACGAGCAGTACTTC
TRBD2	TRBV27	TRBJ2-1	NA	CASSSFSGRAVNEQFF	TGTGCCAGCAGTTCTTTTAGCGGGAGGGCCGTGAATGAGCAGTTCTTC
TRBD1	TRBV10-3	TRBJ1-5	once	CATSDRDGRNQPQHF	TGTGCCACTTCGGACAGGGATGGACGCAATCAGCCCCAGCATTTT
NA	TRBV14	TRBJ2-7	NA	CASSPRGTGEQYF	TGTGCCAGCAGCCCACGGGGGACCGGAGAGCAGTACTTC
NA	TRBV30	TRBJ2-5	NA	CAWEHLTTETQYF	TGTGCCTGGGAACATTTGACAACAGAGACCCAGTACTTC
TRBD2	TRBV28	TRBJ2-7	NA	CASSPGTSGRAFEQYF	TGTGCCAGCAGTCCCGGAACTAGCGGGAGGGCCTTCGAGCAGTACTTC
TRBD1	TRBV10-3	TRBJ2-7	NA	CAIRNGQGYHSYEQYF	TGTGCCATCAGGAATGGACAGGGATACCACTCCTACGAGCAGTACTTC
NA	TRBV7-9	TRBJ1-3	NA	CASSLNDAGNTIYF	TGTGCCAGCAGCTTAAACGATGCAGGAAACACCATATATTTT
TRBD1	TRBV2	TRBJ1-2	NA	CATSERDRGNGYTF	TGTGCCACATCAGAGCGGGACAGGGGTAACGGCTACACCTTC
NA	TRBV27	TRBJ2-1	NA	CASSHTLYNEQFF	TGTGCCAGCAGTCACACCCTATACAATGAGCAGTTCTTC
TRBD2	TRBV19	TRBJ2-3	once	CASSIGVIPGGDTQYF	TGTGCCAGTAGTATCGGTGTCATTCCGGGAGGAGATACGCAGTATTTT
NA	TRBV7-9	TRBJ2-2	NA	CASSLERPTRWSGELFF	TGTGCCAGCAGCTTAGAGCGGCCAACCCGGTGGTCCGGGGAGCTGTTTTTT
NA	TRBV7-9	TRBJ2-3	once	CASSSGGPDTQYF	TGTGCCAGCAGCTCGGGGGGCCCAGATACGCAGTATTTT
NA	TRBV27	TRBJ2-2	NA	CASRPGLNTGELFF	TGTGCCAGCAGACCGGGCCTAAACACCGGGGAGCTGTTTTTT
NA	TRBV30	TRBJ2-5	NA	CAYLGDFQETQYF	TGTGCATACCTTGGGGATTTTCAAGAGACCCAGTACTTC
NA	TRBV5-4	TRBJ2-7	NA	CASSSVGRGYEQYF	TGTGCCAGCAGCTCCGTGGGAAGGGGCTACGAGCAGTACTTC
NA	TRBV7-8	TRBJ2-5	NA	CASSFEGRWETQYF	TGTGCCAGCAGCTTCGAGGGGCGGTGGGAGACCCAGTACTTC
NA	TRBV11-2	TRBJ2-5	NA	CASSPHRTQETQYF	TGTGCCAGCAGCCCCCACAGGACCCAAGAGACCCAGTACTTC
TRBD1	TRBV27	TRBJ2-1	NA	CASSSITGGAEQFF	TGTGCCAGCAGTTCCATAACAGGGGGCGCCGAGCAGTTCTTC
NA	TRBV9	TRBJ1-5	NA	CASSVASWGEPQHF	TGTGCCAGCAGCGTAGCATCGTGGGGGGAGCCCCAGCATTTT
NA	TRBV28	TRBJ1-5	NA	CASSLGGNVNNQPQHF	TGTGCCAGCAGTTTAGGGGGTAACGTTAACAATCAGCCCCAGCATTTT